The subject of this entry is one T cell receptor beta chain. This entry belongs to a study of blood T cell repertoires in COVID-19. Background on the study: Nucleic acid was either cDNA or gDNA, and it came from T cells, B-cell-depleted T cells, or PBMCs.

Original data processing: It was from reference gene primer amplification that nucleated cell counts were estimated. Here immunoSEQ multiplex PCR was the method, and the copy in TCRdb shows in-frame clones only, minus some. That table is the source of V, J and clone size, and D and trimming were worked out from the DNA. This sample has around 58,000 clones, with about 82% found just once. The CDR3 sequence is 12 residues long. V lost 3 bases to trimming and J lost 6 bases, with 7 bases between them. CDR1 is SGHTA, CDR2 FQGNSA, per germline. Sequenced input: peripheral blood. The chain recombines TRBV7-2 with TRBJ2-3; D ambiguous. The receptor comes from a human donor in a cohort sampled during active COVID-19. The CDR3 nucleotides read TGTGCCAGCAGCTTCTCGTCGGATACGCAGTATTTT. Its translation: CASSFSSDTQYF.